The 5 T cell receptor beta chains below come from one sample, sequenced in a study of T-cell memory formation after mild COVID-19. TCRdb redid the calling of the 5' RACE reads with MiXCR, one entry per CDR3 protein. Counted here are about 260,000 distinct CDR3 sequences, roughly 8.2% occurring once; the ten biggest clones make up approximately 23%. Material for sequencing was PBMCs or a T cell subset sorted from them (not recorded which). These receptors all come from a young man who had mild COVID-19 (a few samples of this study predate the infection). Cell type and time point are not known.

Comment on this clonotype: A junction end diverges from the germline sequence, so it may reflect a read error. The V and J genes are TRBV7-7 and TRBJ2-5; TRBD1 might be the D (6 bases). The germline CDR1 and CDR2 sequences are SSHAT and FNYEAQ (reference sequence). This CDR3 has 15 residues. For the CDR3, the DNA is TGTGCTAGCAGCCGCAACTATCAGGGGCGGGAGACCCAGTACTTC. It specifies CASSRNYQGRETQYF. The whole variable domain, remainder taken from reference TRBV7-7 and TRBJ2-5, is GAGVSQSPRYKVTKRGQDVTLRCDPISSHATLYWYQQALGQGPEFLTYFNYEAQPDKSGLPSDRFSAERPEGSISTLTIQRTEQRDSAMYRCASSRNYQGRETQYFGPGTRLLVL.

This clonotype turned up a few times. V usage is TRBV7-3 and J usage is TRBJ1-1; D gene uncertain. Germline assignment: CDR1 SGHTA and CDR2 FQGTGA. The length of the CDR3 is 20 residues. V was cut by 2 bases and J by 1 base, with 26 bases left in between. The CDR3 spells CASSLAIALGHLFSNTEAFF. In DNA, the CDR3 is TGTGCCAGCAGCTTAGCCATCGCCCTGGGCCATTTATTTTCGAACACTGAAGCTTTCTTT. Drawing the rest from reference TRBV7-3 and TRBJ1-1, the complete variable domain is GAGVSQTPSNKVTEKGKYVELRCDPISGHTALYWYRQSLGQGPEFLIYFQGTGAADDSGLPNDRFFAVRPEGSVSTLKIQRTERGDSAVYLCASSLAIALGHLFSNTEAFFGQGTRLTVV.

The sample holds a few counts of this clonotype. This rearrangement joins TRBV4-1 to TRBJ2-1; possibly TRBD1 for D (6 bases). V lost 0 bases, J lost 6 bases, and 12 bases lay in between. The germline V gene encodes CDR1 MGHRA and CDR2 YSYEKL. This CDR3 has 15 amino acids. In DNA, the CDR3 is TGCGCCAGCAGCCAAGATGTGGACAGACTCAATGAGCAGTTCTTC. This encodes CASSQDVDRLNEQFF.

The chain uses TRBV20-1 and TRBJ2-5, with a possible D match to TRBD1 (6 bases). The V gene lost 5 bases and the J gene lost 0 bases, with 7 bases spanning the gap. Germline V CDR1 and CDR2: DFQATT, SNEGSKA (reference sequence). This CDR3 has 12 residues. In DNA form, the CDR3 reads TGCAGTGCTCCAGGGGACCAAGAGACCCAGTACTTC. It encodes CSAPGDQETQYF.

This clonotype was counted only a few times. This chain uses TRBV2 with TRBJ2-7; 7 nucleotides align to TRBD1. The V segment lost 4 bases and the J segment 3 bases; nucleotides outside the gene matches: 3. The CDR3 is 13 residues long. Per the germline V gene, CDR1 is SNHLY and CDR2 is FYNNEI. Here the CDR3 DNA reads TGTGCCAGCAGTGCCCGGGACAGCTACGAGCAGTACTTC. Protein: CASSARDSYEQYF.